Sequencing of this TCR beta chain was carried out in a study of blood T cell repertoires in COVID-19. At the level of the study: Samples taken during acute and convalescent COVID-19 were collected in the United States, Italy and Spain. T cells, B-cell-depleted T cells, or PBMCs provided the cDNA or gDNA that served as material.

In the original workflow: Reference gene primer amplification gave estimated nucleated cell counts. TCRdb's table, derived via immunoSEQ multiplex PCR, lists solely in-frame clones and lacks some. V and J calls and clone size are as listed in that table; D and trimming were resolved from the DNA. Among about 74,000 clones, roughly 88% were seen once, and the ten largest hold more than 5.5%. V was pared by 0 bases and J by 2 bases, with 11 bases between. This CDR3 is built from 16 residues. The germline gives CDR1 MNHNS, CDR2 SASEGT. This chain uses TRBV6-1 with TRBJ1-3; no firm D call. The sequenced sample was peripheral blood. This TCR was recovered from an elderly woman with acute or convalescent COVID-19. The CDR3 loop reads CASSEALVGTGNTIYF. In DNA form, the CDR3 reads TGTGCCAGCAGTGAAGCCCTCGTGGGCACTGGAAACACCATATATTTT.